This TCR beta chain originates from a study of CD8+ T cells in alopecia areata (dated by TCRdb to 2017 to 2018). As for the study more broadly: Treated patients were enrolled in an open-label pilot trial of oral tofacitinib at 5 to 10 mg twice daily for moderate-to-severe alopecia areata. Disease severity in treated patients was measured with the SALT score, which quantifies the percentage of affected scalp surface area. Clonality in the scalp was compared among normal scalp (n=4), patchy alopecia areata scalp (n=8), and alopecia totalis/universalis scalp (n=8). RNA came from the PAXgene miRNA kit for fixed scalp, the miRNeasy kit for PBMCs, and the RNeasy kit for mouse skin. In humans, TCRbeta sequencing was performed on scalp tissue and on sorted CD4+ and CD8+ peripheral blood T cells from healthy controls and from patients with patchy or totalis/universalis alopecia areata. Patients received tofacitinib for 6 to 18 months and were then followed off drug for 6 months to check for delayed response and recurrence. Tofacitinib-treated patients had biopsies at baseline and at 4 and 24 weeks of treatment, with a later scalp biopsy in several patients. immunoSEQ multiplex PCR using 35 Vbeta forward primers and 13 Jbeta reverse primers was used to amplify TCRbeta CDR3 regions. High-throughput TCRbeta sequencing was used to examine T cell clonal expansion in alopecia areata in both the C3H/HeJ mouse model and human patients.

This clone occurred a few times. Its antigen is currently not known. No qualities accompany the bases; no much larger clone lies one base away. Overall study results and their limits: Scalp TCR repertoire analysis is complicated because resident alphabeta T cells in normal human skin are also sequenced, whereas mouse skin is dominated by gammadelta T cells. Shared TCR sequences between patients were less evident than in mice, which may be partly attributable to HLA diversity in the patient population. During tofacitinib treatment, many expanded lesional clones stuck around in both scalp and blood, and this persistence may partly explain why relapse happens after treatment is stopped. Tofacitinib significantly decreased scalp clonality and the number of expanded CD8+ clones among the top 100 scalp clones. Because the treated cohort was small and included a single nonresponder, larger studies are needed to assess links between baseline CD8+ expansion and response. Higher clonality and more expanded CD8+ clones were observed in lesional scalp than in normal scalp, particularly in alopecia totalis/universalis, a finding suggestive of antigenic drive.

Interpreted using the paper, the treatment or condition label stands for: oral pan-JAK inhibitor, 5-10 mg twice daily. Peripheral blood and lesional scalp punch biopsies were obtained from patients with alopecia areata. PBMCs were isolated by density centrifugation and stained for CD3, CD4 and CD8, after which CD4+ and CD8+ T cells were sorted on a FACSAria. The CDR3 starts with the cysteine, ends with the phenylalanine, and has 14 residues. Just the 42-base CDR3 DNA is kept, in frame starting at base 1. Trimming takes 4 bases from V and 0 bases from J, and the germline ends sit 10 bases apart. Via the germline V gene (reference sequence), CDR1 is SGHNT and CDR2 YYREEE. The library was prepared using the immunoSEQ multiplex PCR assay. RNA was extracted from all samples and reverse transcribed into cDNA, which served as template for TCR sequencing. SuperScript III was used to make first-strand cDNA, primed with a 2:1 mix of oligo-dT and random hexamers. A synthetic immune receptor repertoire was used to assess amplification bias, and residual bias was removed computationally. The study's own analysis went as follows. Raw reads were preprocessed for error removal, and CDR3 was defined according to IMGT conventions as running from the conserved cysteine to phenylalanine. Clonality was computed as 1 minus the Shannon entropy, with the entropy normalized by log2 of the number of productive unique TCRs. CD4 or CD8 identity of scalp clones was inferred by cross-referencing scalp TCRbeta sequences with sorted blood CD4 and CD8 repertoires. TCRdb holds this immuneACCESS table with in-frame rearrangements only. Some clones are missing; in checked studies, unresolved V genes explain under half, and the rest has no known cause. V and J calls and clone size come straight from that table; D and trimming were deduced from the DNA. This sample gives a few hundred thousand clones in total; around two fifths of them show up just once. The ten largest clones take up just under 0.5% of the sample.

The TCR sequence derives from a human donor with alopecia areata. Sample: CD4+ T cells sorted from blood, taken at approximately week 31, from a patient treated with tofacitinib. The V and J segments used are TRBV5-4 and TRBJ1-2; the D region possibly corresponds to TRBD1 (5 bases align). The CDR3 protein sequence reads: CASSTDTANYGYTF. Read as DNA, the sequence is TGTGCCAGCAGCACGGACACAGCTAACTATGGCTACACCTTC.